The 15 T cell receptor beta chains below come from one sample, sequenced in a study of cytomegalovirus exposure and HLA in healthy donors. PCR amplification relied on 60 Vbeta primers (plus 13 Jbeta primers). Assay: immunoSEQ multiplex PCR; the TCRdb copy retains only in-frame clones and omits some. The table lists over 150,000 clones, 79% of them singletons, with roughly 1.4% in the top ten. The sequenced sample was PBMCs. These receptor sequences come from a girl under 18 in good health and CMV-seropositive.

V is TRBV5-1 and J is TRBJ1-5, with a tentative D call TRBD1 (5 bases). CDR1 and CDR2 from the germline V gene are SGHRS and YFSETQ. Trimming removed 3 bases from V and 2 bases from J, with 12 bases in between. This CDR3 spans 15 amino acids. As DNA, the CDR3 is TGCGCCAGCAGCTCAGAGGGGAGGCGCAATCAGCCCCAGCATTTT. This gives the protein CASSSEGRRNQPQHF.

The chain links TRBV6-6 to TRBJ1-2; D uncertain. The germline CDR1 and CDR2 sequences are MNHNY and SVGAGI (reference sequence). CDR3 length: 16 residues. V lost 2 bases and J lost 4, with 17 bases in between. The CDR3 DNA sequence: TGTGCCAGCAGTTACGCTAGCGGGGAGAGTCTCTATGGCTACACCTTC. Its protein is CASSYASGESLYGYTF.

This clone was found a few times. The chain employs TRBV6-5 and TRBJ1-6, with TRBD1 identical over 10 bases. V lost 1 base and J lost 10; bases outside the gene matches: 7. The CDR3 totals 16 residues. The germline V gene has CDR1 MNHEY and CDR2 SVGAGI. CDR3: CASSYFVGQGNSPLHF. The CDR3 DNA is TGTGCCAGCAGTTACTTTGTGGGACAGGGGAACTCACCCCTCCACTTT.

The CDR3 here is CASSEAGRLPNQPQHF. The CDR3 nucleotides read TGTGCCAGCAGTGAAGCGGGCAGGCTCCCCAATCAGCCCCAGCATTTT. The V call is TRBV6-1, the J call TRBJ1-5; D not certain. Trimming cost V 0 bases and J 3 bases, with 12 bases left between them. The CDR3 loop spans 16 amino acids. The germline V gene has CDR1 MNHNS and CDR2 SASEGT.

This chain uses TRBV30 with TRBJ2-2; 10 nucleotides agree with TRBD2. The germline V gene has CDR1 GTSNPN and CDR2 SVGIG (reference sequence). Unmatched junction bases numbered 10, after V lost 4 bases and J lost 5 bases. The CDR3 length is 16 residues. The CDR3 DNA follows: TGTGCCTGGAAGGGTCTAGCGGGGGCCGGAACCGGGGAGCTGTTTTTT. As protein: CAWKGLAGAGTGELFF.

V usage is TRBV5-1 and J usage is TRBJ2-2; a weak D match, TRBD2 (6 bases). CDR3 size: 14 residues. The V end lost 0 bases, the J end lost 5 bases, and 8 bases lay between the germline ends. The germline CDR1 and CDR2 sequences are SGHRS and YFSETQ. CDR3 sequence reads: CASSLALATGELFF. In DNA form, the CDR3 reads TGCGCCAGCAGCTTGGCCCTAGCGACCGGGGAGCTGTTTTTT. The variable domain in full, completed from reference TRBV5-1 and TRBJ2-2, reads KAGVTQTPRYLIKTRGQQVTLSCSPISGHRSVSWYQQTPGQGLQFLFEYFSETQRNKGNFPGRFSGRQFSNSRSEMNVSTLELGDSALYLCASSLALATGELFFGEGSRLTVL.

Only a few counts were recorded for this clone. The rearrangement joins TRBV9 to TRBJ1-3, with unresolved D. CDR3 length: 15 residues. Per the germline V gene, CDR1 is SGDLS and CDR2 is YYNGEE. Trimming cost V 0 bases and J 0 bases, with 7 bases left between them. The CDR3 protein is CASSVEGSSGNTIYF. The CDR3 bases are TGTGCCAGCAGCGTAGAAGGGAGCTCTGGAAACACCATATATTTT.

The V call is TRBV4-1, the J call TRBJ2-5; TRBD1 matches 10 bases. After removal of 3 bases from V and 5 bases from J, the junction contained 6 bases not matched to a gene. This CDR3 has 15 amino acids. CDR1 and CDR2 from the germline V gene are MGHRA and YSYEKL. The CDR3, as DNA: TGCGCCAGCAGCCACCCCGGGACAGGGGTGGAGACCCAGTACTTC. It codes for CASSHPGTGVETQYF.

The chain combines TRBV2 with TRBJ2-7; D may be TRBD1 (5 bases). V dropped 7 bases and J dropped 3 bases, with 13 bases sitting between them. Germline-derived CDR1 and CDR2 are SNHLY and FYNNEI. The CDR3 extends over 13 amino acids. The CDR3 DNA is TGTGCCAGCACTTACAGGATCAACTACGAGCAGTACTTC. Amino acid sequence: CASTYRINYEQYF.

The chain carries TRBV29-1 and TRBJ1-5; D unresolved. Between the trimmed V and J ends, which lost 6 bases and 3 bases, there was a span of 12 bases. The length of the CDR3 is 13 residues. CDR1 and CDR2 from the germline V gene are SQVTM and ANQGSEA. CDR3 region: CSVGDSPNQPQHF. Written as DNA, the CDR3 is TGCAGCGTGGGAGACTCCCCCAATCAGCCCCAGCATTTT.

The chain combines TRBV6-5 with TRBJ2-2, with a possible D match to TRBD1 (6 bases). The length of the CDR3 is 13 residues. V was trimmed by 7 bases and J by 6 bases, leaving 12 bases between them. The germline CDR1 and CDR2 sequences are MNHEY and SVGAGI. The CDR3 nucleotides are TGTGCCAGCACCGAGGGACAATCCGGGGAGCTGTTTTTT. Translating gives CASTEGQSGELFF.

CDR3 nucleotides: TGCGCCAGCAGCCCCAGGACAGGGGACTATGGCTACACCTTC. Amino acids: CASSPRTGDYGYTF. This rearrangement joins TRBV5-1 to TRBJ1-2, with TRBD1 identical over 9 bases. J was trimmed by 3 bases and V by 4 bases; bases with no gene match: 4. The CDR3 length is 14 residues. Germline assignment: CDR1 SGHRS and CDR2 YFSETQ.

This chain connects TRBV20-1 to TRBJ1-1; D remains ambiguous. Between the trimmed V and J ends, which lost 8 bases and 0 bases, there was a span of 7 bases. CDR1 and CDR2 (germline): DFQATT, SNEGSKA (reference sequence). The CDR3 is made up of 11 amino acids. The CDR3 sequence: CSPDLNTEAFF. The CDR3 nucleotides are TGCAGTCCGGACTTGAACACTGAAGCTTTCTTT.

In DNA, the CDR3 is TGTGCCAGCAGTTACGGAACAGGCACCTACAATGAGCAGTTCTTC. It encodes CASSYGTGTYNEQFF. The chain combines TRBV6-5 with TRBJ2-1, with a possible D match to TRBD1 (5 bases). V was cut by 2 bases and J by 2 bases, with 10 bases left in between. The CDR3 covers 15 residues. Looked up from germline, CDR1 is MNHEY and CDR2 is SVGAGI.

V usage is TRBV12-5 and J usage is TRBJ2-5, with 8 positions matching TRBD1. Germline loops: CDR1 LGHNT, CDR2 FRNRAP. V lost 0 bases and J lost 4; bases outside the gene matches: 4. The CDR3 totals 15 residues. DNA for the CDR3: TGTGCTAGTGGTTTGGTCCCAGGGGGCGGAGAGACCCAGTACTTC. Translating gives CASGLVPGGGETQYF.